This T cell receptor (beta chain) was sequenced for a study of blood T cell repertoires in COVID-19. Study at large: The United States, Italy and Spain supplied acute and convalescent COVID-19 samples.

Per the germline V gene, CDR1 is LNHNV and CDR2 is YYDKDF (reference sequence). V was trimmed by 0 bases and J by 1 base, leaving 10 bases between them. The CDR3 contains 15 residues. In the study's own analysis: From reference gene primer amplification, estimates of nucleated cell counts were derived. Profiling relied on immunoSEQ multiplex PCR, and the TCRdb table lists in-frame clones only, not all of them. V and J calls and clone size are given by that table; D and trimming were obtained from the DNA. Of under 300,000 clones in the sample, roughly 93% were seen once. Residents of around 24 US areas, aged roughly 18 to 95 years, made up the participants.

The chain employs TRBV15 and TRBJ2-7, with TRBD1 as a possible D gene (6 bases). This TCR derives from a woman in her 40s with acute COVID-19. Sequenced sample: PBMCs or T cells enriched from blood (not recorded which). The CDR3 here is CATSRDSGTSYEQYF. CDR3 nucleotides: TGTGCCACCAGCAGAGATTCGGGGACATCCTACGAGCAGTACTTC.